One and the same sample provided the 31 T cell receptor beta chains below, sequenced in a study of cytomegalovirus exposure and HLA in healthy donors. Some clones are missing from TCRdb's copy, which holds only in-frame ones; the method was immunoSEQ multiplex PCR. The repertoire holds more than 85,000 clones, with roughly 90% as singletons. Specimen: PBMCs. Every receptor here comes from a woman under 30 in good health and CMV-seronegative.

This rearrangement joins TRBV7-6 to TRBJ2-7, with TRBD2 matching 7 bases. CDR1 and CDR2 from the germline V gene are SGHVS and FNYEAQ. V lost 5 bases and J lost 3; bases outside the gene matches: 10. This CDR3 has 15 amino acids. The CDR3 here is CASSALPSGGYEQYF. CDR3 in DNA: TGTGCCAGCAGCGCCCTCCCTAGCGGAGGCTACGAGCAGTACTTC. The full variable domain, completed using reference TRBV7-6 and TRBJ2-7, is GAGVSQSPRYKVTKRGQDVALRCDPISGHVSLYWYRQALGQGPEFLTYFNYEAQQDKSGLPNDRFSAERPEGSISTLTIQRTEQRDSAMYRCASSALPSGGYEQYFGPGTRLTVT.

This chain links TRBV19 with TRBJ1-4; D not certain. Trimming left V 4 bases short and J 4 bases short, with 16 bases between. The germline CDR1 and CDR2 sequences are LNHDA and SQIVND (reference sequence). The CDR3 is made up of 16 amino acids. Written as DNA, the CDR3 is TGTGCCAGTAGTACGCTATCGGGCGGGGATAATGAAAAACTGTTTTTT. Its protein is CASSTLSGGDNEKLFF.

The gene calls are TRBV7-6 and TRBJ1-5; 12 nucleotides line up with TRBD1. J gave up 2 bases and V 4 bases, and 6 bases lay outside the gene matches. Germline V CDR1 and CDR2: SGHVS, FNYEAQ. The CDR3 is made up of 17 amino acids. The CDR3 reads CASSSGTGGFGNQPQHF. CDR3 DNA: TGTGCCAGCAGCTCCGGGACAGGGGGCTTTGGCAATCAGCCCCAGCATTTT.

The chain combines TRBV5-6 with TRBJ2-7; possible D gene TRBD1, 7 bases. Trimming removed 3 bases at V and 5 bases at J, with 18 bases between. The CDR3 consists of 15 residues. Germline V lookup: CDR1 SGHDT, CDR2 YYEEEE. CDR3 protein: CASSSPTGTVHEQYF. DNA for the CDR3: TGTGCCAGCAGCTCCCCGACAGGGACTGTACACGAGCAGTACTTC.

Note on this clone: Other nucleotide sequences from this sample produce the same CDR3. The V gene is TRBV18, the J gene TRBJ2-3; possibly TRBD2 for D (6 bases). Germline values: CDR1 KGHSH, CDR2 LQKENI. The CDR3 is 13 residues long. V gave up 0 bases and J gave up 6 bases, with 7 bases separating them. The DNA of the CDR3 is TGTGCCAGCTCACCACCTGGGGGGGATACGCAGTATTTT. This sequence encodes CASSPPGGDTQYF.

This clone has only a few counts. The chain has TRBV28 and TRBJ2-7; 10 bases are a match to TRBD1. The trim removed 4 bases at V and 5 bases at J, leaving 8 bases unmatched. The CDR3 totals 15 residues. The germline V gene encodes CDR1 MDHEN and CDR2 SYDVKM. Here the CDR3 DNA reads TGTGCCAGCAGTTCGACCGGGACAGGGGTGGACGAGCAGTACTTC. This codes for CASSSTGTGVDEQYF.

This chain's CDR3 is CASSLDGDSGNTIYF. The CDR3 region has the DNA TGTGCCAGCAGCTTAGACGGGGATTCTGGAAACACCATATATTTT. The chain links TRBV7-9 to TRBJ1-3, with no clear D. CDR1 is SEHNR, CDR2 FQNEAQ, per germline (reference sequence). The CDR3 runs to 15 residues. V dropped 1 base and J dropped 1 base, with 8 bases sitting between them.

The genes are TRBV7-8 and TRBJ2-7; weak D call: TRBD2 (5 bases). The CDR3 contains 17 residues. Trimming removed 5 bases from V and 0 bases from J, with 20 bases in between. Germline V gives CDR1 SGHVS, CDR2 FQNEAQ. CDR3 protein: CASSPAEFRFSSYEQYF. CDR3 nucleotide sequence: TGTGCCAGCAGCCCAGCGGAGTTTAGGTTTAGCTCCTACGAGCAGTACTTC.

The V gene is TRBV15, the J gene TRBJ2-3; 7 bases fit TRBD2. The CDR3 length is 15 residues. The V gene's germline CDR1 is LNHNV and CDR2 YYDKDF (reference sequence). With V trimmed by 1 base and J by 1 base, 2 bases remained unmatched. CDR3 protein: CATSRVLAGTDTQYF. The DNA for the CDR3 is TGTGCCACCAGCAGAGTTCTAGCGGGCACAGATACGCAGTATTTT.

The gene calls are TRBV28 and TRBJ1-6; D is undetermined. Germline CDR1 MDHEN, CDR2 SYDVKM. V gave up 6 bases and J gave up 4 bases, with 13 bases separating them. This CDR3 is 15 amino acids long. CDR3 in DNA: TGTGCCAGCAGCCAAGTCTCAGGTTATAATTCACCCCTCCACTTT. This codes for CASSQVSGYNSPLHF.

CDR3 DNA sequence: TGTGCCAGCAGCTATGGGAGGCGGAATGAGCAGTTCTTC. Protein product: CASSYGRRNEQFF. The J gene is TRBJ2-1, the V gene TRBV14, with a possible D match to TRBD2 (6 bases). The germline V gene has CDR1 SGHDN and CDR2 FVKESK. Trimming left V 5 bases short and J 7 bases short, with 12 bases between. CDR3 length: 13 residues.

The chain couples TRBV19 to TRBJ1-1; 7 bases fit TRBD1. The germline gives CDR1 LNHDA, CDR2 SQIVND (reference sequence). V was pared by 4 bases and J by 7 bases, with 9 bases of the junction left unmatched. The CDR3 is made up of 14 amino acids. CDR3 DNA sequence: TGTGCCAGTAGTAATGAATTCCGGGACAGTGAAGCTTTCTTT. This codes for CASSNEFRDSEAFF.

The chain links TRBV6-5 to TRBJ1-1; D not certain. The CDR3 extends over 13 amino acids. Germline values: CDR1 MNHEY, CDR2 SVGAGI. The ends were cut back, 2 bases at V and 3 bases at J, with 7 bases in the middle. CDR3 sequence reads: CASSYGGYTEAFF. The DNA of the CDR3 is TGTGCCAGCAGTTACGGAGGATACACTGAAGCTTTCTTT.

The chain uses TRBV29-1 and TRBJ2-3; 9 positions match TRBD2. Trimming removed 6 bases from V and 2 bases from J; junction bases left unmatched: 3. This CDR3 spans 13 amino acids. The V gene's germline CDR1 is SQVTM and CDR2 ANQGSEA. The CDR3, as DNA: TGCAGCGTGGCGGGAGGGACCACAGATACGCAGTATTTT. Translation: CSVAGGTTDTQYF.

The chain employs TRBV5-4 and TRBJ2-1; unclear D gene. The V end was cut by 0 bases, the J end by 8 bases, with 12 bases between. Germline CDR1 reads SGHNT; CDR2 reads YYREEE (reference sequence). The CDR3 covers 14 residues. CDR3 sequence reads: CASSLGFTFDEQFF. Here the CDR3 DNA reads TGTGCCAGCAGCTTGGGGTTTACTTTCGATGAGCAGTTCTTC.

In DNA form, the CDR3 reads TGTGCCAGCAGTTCGGGCGGGGGAATCTACGAGCAGTACTTC. Its protein is CASSSGGGIYEQYF. The rearrangement links TRBV7-2 to TRBJ2-7; TRBD2 matches 7 bases. From germline, CDR1 is SGHTA and CDR2 FQGNSA. The CDR3 extends over 14 amino acids. The ends lost 6 bases at V and 3 bases at J; junction bases unmatched: 8. Using reference TRBV7-2 and TRBJ2-7 for the parts outside the CDR3, the full variable domain is GAGVSQSPSNKVTEKGKDVELRCDPISGHTALYWYRQSLGQGLEFLIYFQGNSAPDKSGLPSDRFSAERTGGSVSTLTIQRTQQEDSAVYLCASSSGGGIYEQYFGPGTRLTVT.

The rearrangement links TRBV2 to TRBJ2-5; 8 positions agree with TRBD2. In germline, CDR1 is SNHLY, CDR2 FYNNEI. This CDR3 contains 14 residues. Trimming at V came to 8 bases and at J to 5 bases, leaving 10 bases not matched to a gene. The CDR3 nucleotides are TGTGCCAGCGGAGAGCGGGGGAGGGGGGAGACCCAGTACTTC. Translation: CASGERGRGETQYF.

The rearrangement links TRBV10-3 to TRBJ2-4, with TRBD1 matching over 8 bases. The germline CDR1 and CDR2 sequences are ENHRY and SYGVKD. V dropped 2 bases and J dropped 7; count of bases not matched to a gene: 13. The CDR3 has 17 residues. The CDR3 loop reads CAISEDSLPRQGNIQYF. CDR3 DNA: TGTGCCATCAGTGAGGACAGCCTTCCGCGACAGGGGAACATTCAGTACTTC.

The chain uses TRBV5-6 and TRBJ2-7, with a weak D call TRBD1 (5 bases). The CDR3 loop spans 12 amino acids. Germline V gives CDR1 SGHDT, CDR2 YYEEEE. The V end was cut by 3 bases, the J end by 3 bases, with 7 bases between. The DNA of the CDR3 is TGTGCCAGCAGCTCGGACAACTACGAGCAGTACTTC. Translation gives CASSSDNYEQYF.

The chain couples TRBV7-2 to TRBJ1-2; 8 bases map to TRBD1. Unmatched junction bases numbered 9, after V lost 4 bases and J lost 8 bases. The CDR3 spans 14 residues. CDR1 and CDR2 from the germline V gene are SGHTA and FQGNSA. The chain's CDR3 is CASSSTGAGYGYTF. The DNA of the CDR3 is TGTGCCAGCAGCTCGACAGGGGCGGGTTACGGCTACACCTTC.

CDR3 residues: CASSWGTPGPFF. CDR3 DNA sequence: TGTGCCAGCAGTTGGGGCACTCCAGGTCCTTTCTTT. The V call is TRBV6-1, the J call TRBJ1-1, with D possibly being TRBD1 (5 bases). Per the germline V gene, CDR1 is MNHNS and CDR2 is SASEGT. The CDR3 extends over 12 amino acids. Between the trimmed V and J ends, which lost 5 bases and 12 bases, there was a span of 16 bases.

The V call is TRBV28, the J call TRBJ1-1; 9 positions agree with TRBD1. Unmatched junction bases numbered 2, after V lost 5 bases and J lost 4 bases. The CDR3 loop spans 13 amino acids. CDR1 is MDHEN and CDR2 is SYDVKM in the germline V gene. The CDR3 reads CASSKDRGTEAFF. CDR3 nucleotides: TGTGCCAGCAGTAAGGACAGGGGCACTGAAGCTTTCTTT.

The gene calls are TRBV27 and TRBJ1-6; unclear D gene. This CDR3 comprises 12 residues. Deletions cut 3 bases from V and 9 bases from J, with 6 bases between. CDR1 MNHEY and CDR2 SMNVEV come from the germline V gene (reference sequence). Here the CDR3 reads CASSFVSSPLHF. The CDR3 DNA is TGTGCCAGCAGTTTCGTGAGTTCACCCCTCCACTTT.

CDR3 amino acids: CASSPGPGRRTQETQYF. DNA for the CDR3: TGCGCCAGCAGCCCAGGGCCCGGACGGAGAACTCAAGAGACCCAGTACTTC. J is TRBJ2-5 and V is TRBV5-1; perhaps TRBD1 as D (5 bases). Germline loops: CDR1 SGHRS, CDR2 YFSETQ. Between the trimmed V and J ends, which lost 4 bases and 2 bases, there was a span of 21 bases. The CDR3 has 17 residues.

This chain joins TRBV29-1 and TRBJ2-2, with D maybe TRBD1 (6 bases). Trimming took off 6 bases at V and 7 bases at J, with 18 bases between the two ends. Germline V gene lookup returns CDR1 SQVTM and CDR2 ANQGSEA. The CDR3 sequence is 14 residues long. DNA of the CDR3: TGCAGCGTACATCACACAGGGTTCAGCGGGGAGCTGTTTTTT. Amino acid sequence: CSVHHTGFSGELFF.

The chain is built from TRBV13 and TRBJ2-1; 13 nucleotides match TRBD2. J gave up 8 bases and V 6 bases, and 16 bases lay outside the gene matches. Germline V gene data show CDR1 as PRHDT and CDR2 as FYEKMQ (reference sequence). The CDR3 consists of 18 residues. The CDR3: CASSSSTSGGTRGYEQFF. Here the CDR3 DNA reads TGTGCCAGCAGTTCCTCGACTAGCGGGGGGACCCGAGGCTATGAGCAGTTCTTC.

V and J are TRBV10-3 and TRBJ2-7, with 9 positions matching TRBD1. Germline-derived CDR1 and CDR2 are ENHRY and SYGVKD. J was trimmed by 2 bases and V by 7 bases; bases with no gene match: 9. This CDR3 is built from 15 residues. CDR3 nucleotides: TGTGCCATCACCCAGGACAGGGGAGGCCCCTACGAGCAGTACTTC. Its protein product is CAITQDRGGPYEQYF.

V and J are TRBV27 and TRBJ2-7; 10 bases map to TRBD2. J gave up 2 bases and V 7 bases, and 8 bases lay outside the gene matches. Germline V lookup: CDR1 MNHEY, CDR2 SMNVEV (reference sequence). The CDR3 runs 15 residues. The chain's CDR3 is CASNTISGRTYEQYF. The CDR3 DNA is TGTGCCAGCAATACTATTAGCGGGAGGACCTACGAGCAGTACTTC.

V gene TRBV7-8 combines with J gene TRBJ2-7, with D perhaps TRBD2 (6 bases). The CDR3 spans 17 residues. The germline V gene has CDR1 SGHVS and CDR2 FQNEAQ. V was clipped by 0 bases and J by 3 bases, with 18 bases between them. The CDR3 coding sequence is TGTGCCAGCAGCTTAGCGAACCCCGCGGGATGGGTCTACGAGCAGTACTTC. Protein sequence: CASSLANPAGWVYEQYF.

DNA for the CDR3: TGCAGCGTTGGGACTGATATTGGCTACACCTTC. It is translated as CSVGTDIGYTF. This chain links TRBV29-1 with TRBJ1-2, with no clear D. The CDR3 loop spans 11 amino acids. Trimming took 4 bases from V and 7 from J, leaving 10 bases between them. Looked up from germline, CDR1 is SQVTM and CDR2 is ANQGSEA. The entire variable domain, with the rest obtained from reference TRBV29-1 and TRBJ1-2, is as follows: SAVISQKPSRDICQRGTSLTIQCQVDSQVTMMFWYRQQPGQSLTLIATANQGSEATYESGFVIDKFPISRPNLTFSTLTVSNMSPEDSSIYLCSVGTDIGYTFGSGTRLTVV.

CDR3 residues: CASSFGRTRAGLGTDTQYF. The CDR3 DNA reads TGTGCCAGCAGCTTCGGGAGGACTAGGGCGGGGCTGGGCACAGATACGCAGTATTTT. The J gene is TRBJ2-3, the V gene TRBV7-2, with 7 nucleotides matching TRBD2. J gave up 1 base and V 3 bases, and 16 bases lay outside the gene matches. This CDR3 contains 19 residues. The germline V gene encodes CDR1 SGHTA and CDR2 FQGNSA.